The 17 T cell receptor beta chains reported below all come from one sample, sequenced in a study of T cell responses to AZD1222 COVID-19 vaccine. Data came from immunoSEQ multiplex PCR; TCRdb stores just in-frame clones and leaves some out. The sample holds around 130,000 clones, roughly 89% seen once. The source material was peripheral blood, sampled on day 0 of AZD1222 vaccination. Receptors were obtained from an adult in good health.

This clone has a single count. CDR3 DNA sequence: TGTGCCAGCAGCCAACTGGGAGGGCTTGCCGGGGAGAAGACCCAGTACTTC. This sequence encodes CASSQLGGLAGEKTQYF. V is TRBV3-1 (or the pseudogene TRBV3-2) and J is TRBJ2-5, with 7 positions matching TRBD2. The V segment lost 2 bases and the J segment 6 bases; nucleotides outside the gene matches: 15. Germline V gene lookup returns CDR1 LGHDT and CDR2 YNNKEL (reference sequence). The CDR3 extends over 17 amino acids.

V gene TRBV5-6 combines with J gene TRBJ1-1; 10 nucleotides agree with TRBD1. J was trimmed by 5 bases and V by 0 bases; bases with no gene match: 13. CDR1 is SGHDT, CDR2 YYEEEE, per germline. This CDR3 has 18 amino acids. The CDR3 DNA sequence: TGTGCCAGCAGCTTGGCATGGGGACAGGGGATCGAGGGGACTGAAGCTTTCTTT. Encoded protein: CASSLAWGQGIEGTEAFF. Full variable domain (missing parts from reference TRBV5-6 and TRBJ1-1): DAGVTQSPTHLIKTRGQQVTLRCSPKSGHDTVSWYQQALGQGPQFIFQYYEEEERQRGNFPDRFSGHQFPNYSSELNVNALLLGDSALYLCASSLAWGQGIEGTEAFFGQGTRLTVV.

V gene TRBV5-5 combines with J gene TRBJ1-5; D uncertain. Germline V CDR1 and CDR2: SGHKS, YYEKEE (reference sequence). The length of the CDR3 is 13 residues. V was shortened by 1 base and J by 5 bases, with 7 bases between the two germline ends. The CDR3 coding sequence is TGTGCCAGCAGCTTGTTTTCGGATCAGCCCCAGCATTTT. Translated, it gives CASSLFSDQPQHF.

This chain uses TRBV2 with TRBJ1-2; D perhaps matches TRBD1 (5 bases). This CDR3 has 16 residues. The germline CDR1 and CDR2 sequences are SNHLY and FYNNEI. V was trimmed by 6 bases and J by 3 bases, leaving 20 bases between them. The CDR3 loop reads CASSPVGGTFDYGYTF. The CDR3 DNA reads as TGTGCCAGCAGCCCAGTGGGGGGAACTTTCGACTATGGCTACACCTTC.

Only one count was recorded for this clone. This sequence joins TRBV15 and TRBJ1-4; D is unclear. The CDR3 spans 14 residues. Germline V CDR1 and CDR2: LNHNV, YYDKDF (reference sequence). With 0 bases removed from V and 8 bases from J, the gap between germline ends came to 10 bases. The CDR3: CATSREGIGEKLFF. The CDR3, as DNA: TGTGCCACCAGCAGAGAAGGGATCGGAGAAAAACTGTTTTTT.

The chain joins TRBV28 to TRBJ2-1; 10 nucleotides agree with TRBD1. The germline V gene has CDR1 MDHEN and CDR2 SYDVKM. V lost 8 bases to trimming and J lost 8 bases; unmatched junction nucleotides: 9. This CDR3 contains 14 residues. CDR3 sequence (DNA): TGTGCCAGCCAGCCGGGACAGGGGACCCATGAGCAGTTCTTC. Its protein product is CASQPGQGTHEQFF.

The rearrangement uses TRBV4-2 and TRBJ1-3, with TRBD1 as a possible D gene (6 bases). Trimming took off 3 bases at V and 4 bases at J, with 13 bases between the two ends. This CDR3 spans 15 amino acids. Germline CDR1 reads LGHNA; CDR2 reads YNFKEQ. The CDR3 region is CASSHPAQGGNTIYF. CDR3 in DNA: TGTGCCAGCAGCCACCCGGCACAGGGAGGAAACACCATATATTTT.

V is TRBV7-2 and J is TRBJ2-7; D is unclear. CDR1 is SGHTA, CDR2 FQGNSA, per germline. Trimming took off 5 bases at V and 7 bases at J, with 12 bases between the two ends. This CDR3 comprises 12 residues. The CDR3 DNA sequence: TGTGCCAGCAGCCTGGGGTTCGGAGAGCAGTACTTC. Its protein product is CASSLGFGEQYF. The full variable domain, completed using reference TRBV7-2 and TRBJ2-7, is GAGVSQSPSNKVTEKGKDVELRCDPISGHTALYWYRQSLGQGLEFLIYFQGNSAPDKSGLPSDRFSAERTGGSVSTLTIQRTQQEDSAVYLCASSLGFGEQYFGPGTRLTVT.

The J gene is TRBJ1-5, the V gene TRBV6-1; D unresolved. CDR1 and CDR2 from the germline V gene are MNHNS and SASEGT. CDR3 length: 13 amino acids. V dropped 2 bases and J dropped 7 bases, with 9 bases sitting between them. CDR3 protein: CASSETRFQPQHF. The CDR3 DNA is TGTGCCAGCAGTGAAACAAGATTCCAGCCCCAGCATTTT.

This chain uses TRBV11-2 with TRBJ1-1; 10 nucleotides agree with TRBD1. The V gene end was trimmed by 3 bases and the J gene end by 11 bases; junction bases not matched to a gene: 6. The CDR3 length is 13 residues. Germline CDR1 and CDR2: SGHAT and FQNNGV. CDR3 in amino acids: CASSLGGQGHAFF. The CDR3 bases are TGTGCCAGCAGCTTGGGGGGACAGGGGCACGCTTTCTTT.

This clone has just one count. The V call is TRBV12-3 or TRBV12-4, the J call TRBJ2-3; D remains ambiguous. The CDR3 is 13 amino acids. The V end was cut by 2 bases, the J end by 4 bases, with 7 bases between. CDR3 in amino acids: CASSLLSSDTQYF. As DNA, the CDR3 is TGTGCCAGCAGTTTACTTAGTTCAGATACGCAGTATTTT.

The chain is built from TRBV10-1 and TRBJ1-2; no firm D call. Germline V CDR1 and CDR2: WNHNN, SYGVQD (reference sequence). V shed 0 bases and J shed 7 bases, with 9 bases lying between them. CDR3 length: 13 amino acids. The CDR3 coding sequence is TGCGCCAGCAGTGAGTCGAGCCGTGTTGGCTACACCTTC. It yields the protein CASSESSRVGYTF.

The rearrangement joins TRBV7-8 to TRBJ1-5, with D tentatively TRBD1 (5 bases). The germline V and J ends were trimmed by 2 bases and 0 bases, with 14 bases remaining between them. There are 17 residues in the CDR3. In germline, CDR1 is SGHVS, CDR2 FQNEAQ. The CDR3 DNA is TGTGCCAGCAGCTTAAGGGGCGGGCAGGGTAGCAATCAGCCCCAGCATTTT. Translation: CASSLRGGQGSNQPQHF.

This chain's CDR3 is CATSRDTAVSYNEQFF. The CDR3 DNA reads as TGTGCCACCAGCAGAGATACGGCGGTCTCCTACAATGAGCAGTTCTTC. This chain links TRBV15 with TRBJ2-1; D is unresolved. CDR3 size: 16 residues. The V and J ends lost 0 bases and 0 bases respectively, with 9 bases between them. Germline V lookup: CDR1 LNHNV, CDR2 YYDKDF (reference sequence).

CDR3 nucleotides: TGTGCCAGCAGCAGCCCCTATAATTCACCCCTCCACTTT. It encodes CASSSPYNSPLHF. This rearrangement joins TRBV12-3 or TRBV12-4 to TRBJ1-6; no reliable D call. The CDR3 is 13 residues long. Between the trimmed V and J ends, which lost 6 bases and 2 bases, there was a span of 5 bases.

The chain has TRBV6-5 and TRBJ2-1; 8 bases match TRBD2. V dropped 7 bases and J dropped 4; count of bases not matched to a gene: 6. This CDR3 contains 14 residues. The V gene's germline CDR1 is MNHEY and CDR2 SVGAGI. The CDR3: CASTGGRNYNEQFF. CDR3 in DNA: TGTGCCAGCACGGGGGGGCGGAATTACAATGAGCAGTTCTTC.

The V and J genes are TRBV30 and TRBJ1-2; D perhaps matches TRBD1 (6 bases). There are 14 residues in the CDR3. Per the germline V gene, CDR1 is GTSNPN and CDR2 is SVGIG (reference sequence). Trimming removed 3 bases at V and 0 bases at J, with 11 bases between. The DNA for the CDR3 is TGTGCCTGGAGAAGACAGGCGACTAACTATGGCTACACCTTC. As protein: CAWRRQATNYGYTF.